A selection of T cell receptor beta chains follows, all from one sample in a study of early T cells in non-severe SARS-CoV-2 infection. Each CDR3 protein is one row after TCRdb ran MiXCR on the 5' RACE reads. The sample has more than 85,000 distinct CDR3 sequences; around 13% are singletons. The sequenced material came from whole blood. These receptors were obtained from an adult who was a healthcare worker with PCR-confirmed SARS-CoV-2 infection or an uninfected control (not recorded which). The CDR3 runs from the conserved cysteine through the conserved F or W. A D gene is named only where the DNA matches it firmly. Clone size is given for some rows only: seen once, a few or many times, or a class if the clone is expanded.

V gene: TRBV2; clone size: .; D gene: TRBD2; J gene: TRBJ2-4; CDR3 protein: CASSKREALSDIQYF; CDR3 DNA: TGTGCCAGCAGCAAGCGGGAGGCTTTGTCAGACATTCAGTACTTC
V gene: TRBV2; clone size: many; D gene: TRBD1; J gene: TRBJ2-3; CDR3 protein: CASRTGTATDTQYF; CDR3 DNA: TGTGCCAGCAGGACCGGGACAGCCACAGATACGCAGTATTTT
V gene: TRBV6-5; clone size: many; D gene: TRBD1; J gene: TRBJ1-2; CDR3 protein: CASAKQGAQYGYTF; CDR3 DNA: TGTGCCAGCGCGAAACAGGGGGCCCAATATGGCTACACCTTC
V gene: TRBV5-5; clone size: .; D gene: .; J gene: TRBJ1-2; CDR3 protein: CASSLVARGDYGYTF; CDR3 DNA: TGTGCCAGCAGCTTGGTGGCCAGGGGCGACTATGGCTACACCTTC
V gene: TRBV28; clone size: few; D gene: TRBD2; J gene: TRBJ2-7; CDR3 protein: CASSSGTRGYEQYF; CDR3 DNA: TGTGCCAGCAGTTCCGGGACTAGAGGCTACGAGCAGTACTTC
V gene: TRBV9; clone size: few; D gene: TRBD2; J gene: TRBJ2-2; CDR3 protein: CASSALAGEDTGELFF; CDR3 DNA: TGTGCCAGCAGCGCCTTAGCGGGAGAGGACACCGGGGAGCTGTTTTTT
V gene: TRBV20-1; clone size: .; D gene: .; J gene: TRBJ1-4; CDR3 protein: CSARDRGLGEKLFF; CDR3 DNA: TGCAGTGCTAGAGATCGCGGACTGGGTGAAAAACTGTTTTTT
V gene: TRBV20-1; clone size: few; D gene: .; J gene: TRBJ1-1; CDR3 protein: CSARDRGEATEAFF; CDR3 DNA: TGCAGTGCTAGAGATCGGGGGGAGGCCACTGAAGCTTTCTTT
V gene: TRBV11-2; clone size: many; D gene: .; J gene: TRBJ2-2; CDR3 protein: CASSARGPGDGELFF; CDR3 DNA: TGTGCCAGCAGCGCTAGGGGTCCCGGGGACGGGGAGCTGTTTTTT
V gene: TRBV7-6; clone size: .; D gene: TRBD2; J gene: TRBJ2-3; CDR3 protein: CASSLTLAGVYDTQYF; CDR3 DNA: TGTGCCAGCAGCTTAACTCTAGCGGGAGTTTATGATACGCAGTATTTT
V gene: TRBV15; clone size: .; D gene: TRBD2; J gene: TRBJ2-3; CDR3 protein: CATSSILAGSSTDTQYF; CDR3 DNA: TGTGCCACCAGCAGTATCTTAGCGGGATCGTCTACAGATACGCAGTATTTT
V gene: TRBV30; clone size: few; D gene: .; J gene: TRBJ1-1; CDR3 protein: CAWNRVPRGTEAFF; CDR3 DNA: TGTGCCTGGAATCGAGTCCCTCGGGGCACTGAAGCTTTCTTT
V gene: TRBV11-2; clone size: many; D gene: TRBD2; J gene: TRBJ2-1; CDR3 protein: CASSLTSGNNEQFF; CDR3 DNA: TGTGCCAGCAGCTTAACTAGCGGGAACAATGAGCAGTTCTTC
V gene: TRBV4-2; clone size: many; D gene: .; J gene: TRBJ2-1; CDR3 protein: CASSQGQEVNEQFF; CDR3 DNA: TGTGCCAGCAGCCAAGGACAGGAGGTCAATGAGCAGTTCTTC
V gene: TRBV18; clone size: few; D gene: TRBD2; J gene: TRBJ2-1; CDR3 protein: CASSSGGPYNEQFF; CDR3 DNA: TGTGCCAGCTCTAGCGGGGGACCCTACAATGAGCAGTTCTTC
V gene: TRBV5-6; clone size: .; D gene: .; J gene: TRBJ2-1; CDR3 protein: CASSSERGEQFF; CDR3 DNA: TGTGCCAGCAGCTCGGAGAGGGGGGAGCAGTTCTTC
V gene: TRBV5-1; clone size: .; D gene: .; J gene: TRBJ2-7; CDR3 protein: CASSALVGRAPYEQYF; CDR3 DNA: TGCGCCAGCAGCGCCCTGGTCGGCAGGGCACCCTACGAGCAGTACTTC
V gene: TRBV10-3; clone size: many; D gene: TRBD1; J gene: TRBJ1-3; CDR3 protein: CAIQDRGHSGNTIYF; CDR3 DNA: TGTGCCATACAGGACAGGGGGCATTCTGGAAACACCATATATTTT
V gene: TRBV19; clone size: .; D gene: .; J gene: TRBJ2-7; CDR3 protein: CASSGQVNYEQYF; CDR3 DNA: TGTGCCAGTAGCGGCCAGGTAAACTACGAGCAGTACTTC
V gene: TRBV5-1; clone size: few; D gene: .; J gene: TRBJ2-5; CDR3 protein: CASSPAEGETQYF; CDR3 DNA: TGCGCCAGCAGCCCCGCAGAGGGTGAGACCCAGTACTTC
V gene: TRBV19; clone size: .; D gene: .; J gene: TRBJ1-1; CDR3 protein: CASSIEGLRVTEAFF; CDR3 DNA: TGTGCCAGTAGTATAGAAGGACTCCGGGTCACTGAAGCTTTCTTT
V gene: TRBV7-9; clone size: many; D gene: .; J gene: TRBJ2-1; CDR3 protein: CASSLPLTGYNEQFF; CDR3 DNA: TGTGCCAGCAGCCTTCCCCTAACAGGGTACAATGAGCAGTTCTTC
V gene: TRBV6-6; clone size: few; D gene: .; J gene: TRBJ2-7; CDR3 protein: CASSLDPGATYEQYF; CDR3 DNA: TGTGCCAGCAGTTTGGACCCGGGAGCCACCTACGAGCAGTACTTC
V gene: TRBV20-1; clone size: .; D gene: .; J gene: TRBJ2-3; CDR3 protein: CSARVTDTQYF; CDR3 DNA: TGCAGTGCTAGAGTGACAGATACGCAGTATTTT
V gene: TRBV9; clone size: .; D gene: .; J gene: TRBJ1-1; CDR3 protein: CASSVEASRGTEAFF; CDR3 DNA: TGTGCCAGCAGCGTAGAGGCATCCAGAGGGACTGAAGCTTTCTTT
V gene: TRBV25-1; clone size: few; D gene: TRBD2; J gene: TRBJ2-5; CDR3 protein: CASGGTSGPQETQYF; CDR3 DNA: TGTGCCAGCGGGGGGACTAGCGGGCCGCAAGAGACCCAGTACTTC
V gene: TRBV5-1; clone size: few; D gene: .; J gene: TRBJ2-3; CDR3 protein: CASSFRRGLDTQYF; CDR3 DNA: TGCGCCAGCAGCTTCCGACGAGGGTTAGATACGCAGTATTTT
V gene: TRBV5-1; clone size: .; D gene: TRBD2; J gene: TRBJ2-3; CDR3 protein: CASNGLAGGADTQYF; CDR3 DNA: TGCGCCAGCAACGGACTAGCGGGAGGTGCAGATACGCAGTATTTT
V gene: TRBV7-2; clone size: .; D gene: .; J gene: TRBJ2-2; CDR3 protein: CASSLWDNTGELFF; CDR3 DNA: TGTGCCAGCAGCCTATGGGACAACACAGGGGAGCTGTTTTTT
V gene: TRBV20-1; clone size: .; D gene: .; J gene: TRBJ1-4; CDR3 protein: CSATELEKLFF; CDR3 DNA: TGCAGTGCCACAGAGCTTGAAAAACTGTTTTTT
V gene: TRBV7-2; clone size: few; D gene: .; J gene: TRBJ2-3; CDR3 protein: CASSPTGVDTQYF; CDR3 DNA: TGTGCCAGCAGCCCGACCGGGGTAGATACGCAGTATTTT
V gene: TRBV4-1; clone size: .; D gene: .; J gene: TRBJ1-1; CDR3 protein: CASSQKQGSMNTEAFF; CDR3 DNA: TGCGCCAGCAGCCAAAAGCAGGGAAGTATGAACACTGAAGCTTTCTTT
V gene: TRBV5-1; clone size: few; D gene: .; J gene: TRBJ1-1; CDR3 protein: CASNSYRGGTEAFF; CDR3 DNA: TGCGCCAGCAATTCTTATAGGGGAGGTACTGAAGCTTTCTTT
V gene: TRBV7-9; clone size: many; D gene: .; J gene: TRBJ1-1; CDR3 protein: CASSLRSGDTEAFF; CDR3 DNA: TGTGCCAGCAGCTTAAGATCAGGGGACACTGAAGCTTTCTTT
V gene: TRBV2; clone size: .; D gene: .; J gene: TRBJ2-1; CDR3 protein: CASCLGDNEQFF; CDR3 DNA: TGTGCCAGCTGTCTTGGTGACAATGAGCAGTTCTTC
V gene: TRBV6-6; clone size: many; D gene: TRBD2; J gene: TRBJ2-5; CDR3 protein: CASSQGLAETQYF; CDR3 DNA: TGTGCCAGCAGCCAAGGACTAGCAGAGACCCAGTACTTC
V gene: TRBV7-2; clone size: many; D gene: TRBD2; J gene: TRBJ2-1; CDR3 protein: CASSLDTSGRAQFF; CDR3 DNA: TGTGCCAGCAGCTTAGATACTAGCGGGAGGGCCCAGTTCTTC
V gene: TRBV5-5; clone size: .; D gene: TRBD2; J gene: TRBJ2-1; CDR3 protein: CASSPGLALNEQFF; CDR3 DNA: TGTGCCAGCAGCCCTGGACTAGCTTTAAATGAGCAGTTCTTC